This TCR beta chain is from a study of T cell clonotyping in hematopoietic cell transplantation. The CDR3 is 13 residues long. V lost 3 bases and J lost 5, with 11 bases in between. Germline V CDR1 and CDR2: MNHEY, SVGAGI. TCRdb's table, derived via immunoSEQ multiplex PCR, lists solely in-frame clones and lacks some. There are 8,000 or so clones in the sample; about three fifths occur only once, and 22% lies in the top ten. This clone is deemed medium-sized. Antigen: not known. General observations from the study: After transplant, recipient diversity fell while pathologically expanded clonotypes grew through day 180.

This sample comprised peripheral blood mononuclear cells, obtained 100 days after allogeneic stem cell transplant. The V call is TRBV6-5, the J call TRBJ2-7; no firm D call. The clonotype originates from a male patient aged 55 to 70 who had an allogeneic stem cell transplant from an unrelated donor, so the T cells may come from the graft donor. Some clones in this sample may be carry-over from other donors' samples. CDR3 amino acids: CASSYFSVDEQYF. CDR3 DNA: TGTGCCAGCAGTTATTTTAGTGTGGACGAGCAGTACTTC.